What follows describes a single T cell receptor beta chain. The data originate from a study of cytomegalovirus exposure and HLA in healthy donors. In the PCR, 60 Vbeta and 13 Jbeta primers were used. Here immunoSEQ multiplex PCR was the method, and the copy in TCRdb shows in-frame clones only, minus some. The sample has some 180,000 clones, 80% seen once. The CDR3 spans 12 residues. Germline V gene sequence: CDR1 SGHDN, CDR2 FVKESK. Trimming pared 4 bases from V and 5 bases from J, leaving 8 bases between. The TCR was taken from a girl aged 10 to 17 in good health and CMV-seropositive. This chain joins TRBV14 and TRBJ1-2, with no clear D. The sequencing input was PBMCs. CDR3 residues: CASSPYMYGYTF. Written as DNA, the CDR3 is TGTGCCAGCAGCCCTTATATGTATGGCTACACCTTC.